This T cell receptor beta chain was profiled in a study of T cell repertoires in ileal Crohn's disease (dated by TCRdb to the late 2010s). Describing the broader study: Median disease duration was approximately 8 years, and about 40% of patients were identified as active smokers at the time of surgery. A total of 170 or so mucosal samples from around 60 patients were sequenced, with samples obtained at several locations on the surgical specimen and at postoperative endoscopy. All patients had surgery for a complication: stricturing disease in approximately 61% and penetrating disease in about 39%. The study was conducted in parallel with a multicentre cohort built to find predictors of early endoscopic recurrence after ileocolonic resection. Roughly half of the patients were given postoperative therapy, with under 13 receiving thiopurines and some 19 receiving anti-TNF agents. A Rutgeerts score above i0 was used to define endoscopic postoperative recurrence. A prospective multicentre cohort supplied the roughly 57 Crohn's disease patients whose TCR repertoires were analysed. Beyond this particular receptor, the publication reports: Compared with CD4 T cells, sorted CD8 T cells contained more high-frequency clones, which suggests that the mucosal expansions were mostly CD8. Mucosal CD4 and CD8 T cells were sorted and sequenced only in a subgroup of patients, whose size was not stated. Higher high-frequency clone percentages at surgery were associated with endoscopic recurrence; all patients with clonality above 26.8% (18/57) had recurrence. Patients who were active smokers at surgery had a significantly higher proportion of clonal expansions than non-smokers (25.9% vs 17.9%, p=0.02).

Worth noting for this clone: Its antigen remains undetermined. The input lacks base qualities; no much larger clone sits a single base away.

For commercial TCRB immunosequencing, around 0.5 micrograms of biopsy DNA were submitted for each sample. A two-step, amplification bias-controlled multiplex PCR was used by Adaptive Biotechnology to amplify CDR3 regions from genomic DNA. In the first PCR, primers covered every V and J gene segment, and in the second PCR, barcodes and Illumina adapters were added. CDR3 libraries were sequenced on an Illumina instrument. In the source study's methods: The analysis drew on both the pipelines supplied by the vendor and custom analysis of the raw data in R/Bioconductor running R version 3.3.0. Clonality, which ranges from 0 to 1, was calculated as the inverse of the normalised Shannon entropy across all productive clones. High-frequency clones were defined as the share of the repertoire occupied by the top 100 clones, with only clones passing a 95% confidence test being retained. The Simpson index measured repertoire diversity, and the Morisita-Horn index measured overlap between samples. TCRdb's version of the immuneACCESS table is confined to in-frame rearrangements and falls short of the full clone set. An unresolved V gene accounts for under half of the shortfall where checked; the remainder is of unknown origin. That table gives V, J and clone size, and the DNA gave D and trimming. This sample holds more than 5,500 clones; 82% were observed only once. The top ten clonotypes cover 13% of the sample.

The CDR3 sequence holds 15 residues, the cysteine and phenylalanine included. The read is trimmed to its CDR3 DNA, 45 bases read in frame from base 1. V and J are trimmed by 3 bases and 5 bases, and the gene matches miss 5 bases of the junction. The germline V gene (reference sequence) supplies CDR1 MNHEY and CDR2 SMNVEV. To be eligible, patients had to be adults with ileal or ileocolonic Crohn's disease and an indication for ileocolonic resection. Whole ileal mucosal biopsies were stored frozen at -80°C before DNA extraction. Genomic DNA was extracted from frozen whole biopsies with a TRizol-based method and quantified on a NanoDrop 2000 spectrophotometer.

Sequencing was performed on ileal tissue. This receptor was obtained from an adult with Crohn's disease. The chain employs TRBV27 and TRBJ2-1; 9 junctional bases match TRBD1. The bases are TGTGCCAGCAGTTTCCGGGACAGGGTGGACAATGAGCAGTTCTTC. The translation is CASSFRDRVDNEQFF.